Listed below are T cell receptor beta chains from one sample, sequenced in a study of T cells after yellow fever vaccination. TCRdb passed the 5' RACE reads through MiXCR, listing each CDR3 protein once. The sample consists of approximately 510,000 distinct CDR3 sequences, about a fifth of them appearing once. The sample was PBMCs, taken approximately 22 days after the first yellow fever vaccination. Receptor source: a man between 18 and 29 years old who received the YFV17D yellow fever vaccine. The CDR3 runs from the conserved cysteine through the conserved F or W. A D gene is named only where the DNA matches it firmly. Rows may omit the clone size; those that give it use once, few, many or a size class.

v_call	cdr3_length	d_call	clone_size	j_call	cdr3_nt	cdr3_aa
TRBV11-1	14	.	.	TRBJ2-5	TGTGCCAGCAGCACATACCTACGGGTAGAGACCCAGTACTTC	CASSTYLRVETQYF
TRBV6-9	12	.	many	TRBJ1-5	TGTGCCAGCAGCGCCCGGATTCAGCCCCAGCATTTT	CASSARIQPQHF
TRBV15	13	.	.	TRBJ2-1	TGTGCCACCAGCAGAGATAGAGGAAATGAGCAGTTCTTC	CATSRDRGNEQFF
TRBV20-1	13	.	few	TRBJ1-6	TGCAGTGCTAGAGTGGGAATAGGCTCACCCCTCCACTTT	CSARVGIGSPLHF
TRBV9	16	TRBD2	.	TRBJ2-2	TGTGCCAGCAGCGTAGCTGGCGGGGGAAATACCGGGGAGCTGTTTTTT	CASSVAGGGNTGELFF
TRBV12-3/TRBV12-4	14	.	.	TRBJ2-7	TGTGCCAGCAGTTTCCAGGGGTTGGGGTACGAGCAGTACTTC	CASSFQGLGYEQYF
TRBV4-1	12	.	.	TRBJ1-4	TGCGCCAGCAGCCAAGATGAAGAAAAACTGTTTTTT	CASSQDEEKLFF
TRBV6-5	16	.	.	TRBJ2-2	TGTGCCAGCAGTTACTCGGGGCTAGCGCCCACCGGGGAGCTGTTTTTT	CASSYSGLAPTGELFF
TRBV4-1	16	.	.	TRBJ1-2	TGCGCCAGCAGCCTTGTGGGGGGCAGAGCTAACTATGGCTACACCTTC	CASSLVGGRANYGYTF
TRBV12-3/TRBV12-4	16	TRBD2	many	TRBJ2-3	TGTGCCAGCAGTATTCGGCGAGACGGACTAGGCCTTACGCAGTATTTT	CASSIRRDGLGLTQYF
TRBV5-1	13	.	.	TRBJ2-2	TGCGCCAGCCTCGGGACCTACACCGGGGAGCTGTTTTTT	CASLGTYTGELFF
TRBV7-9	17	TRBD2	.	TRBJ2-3	TGTGCCAGCAGCTTAGCAGGGCGGACTAGCAGCACAGATACGCAGTATTTT	CASSLAGRTSSTDTQYF
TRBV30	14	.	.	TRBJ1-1	TGTGCCTGGAGTGTACGGTGGTCCTACACTGAAGCTTTCTTT	CAWSVRWSYTEAFF
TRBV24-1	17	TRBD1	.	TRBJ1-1	TGTGCCACCAGTGATCCTTCACTCCGACAGGGGGCGGGTGAAGCTTTCTTT	CATSDPSLRQGAGEAFF
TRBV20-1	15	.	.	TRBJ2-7	TGCAGTGCTAGCAGTACTGACGACACAAGGGTGCGGCAGTACTTC	CSASSTDDTRVRQYF
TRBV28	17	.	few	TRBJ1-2	TGTGCCAGCAGTTTATCTAGGGGCAAGAGGGTCAACTATGGCTACACCTTC	CASSLSRGKRVNYGYTF
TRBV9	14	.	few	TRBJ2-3	TGTGCCAGCAGCCCACAAGTTAGCACAGATACGCAGTATTTT	CASSPQVSTDTQYF
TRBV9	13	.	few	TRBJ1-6	TGTGCCAGCAGCGTTCACTGGGACGGACCCCTCCACTTT	CASSVHWDGPLHF
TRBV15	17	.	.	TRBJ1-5	TGTGCCACCAGCAGAAGAACGGCAGGCCATTGGAATCAGCCCCAGCATTTT	CATSRRTAGHWNQPQHF
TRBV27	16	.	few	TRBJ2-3	TGTGCCAGCAGTTTCGTTCAGGACGTGGGCACAGATACGCAGTATTTT	CASSFVQDVGTDTQYF
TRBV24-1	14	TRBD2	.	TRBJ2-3	TGTGCCACCAGTGGGACTAGCCGCACAGATACGCAGTATTTT	CATSGTSRTDTQYF
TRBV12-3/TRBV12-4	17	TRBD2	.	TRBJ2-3	TGTGCCAGCAGTAACAGTGGGACTAGCGGCCCCACAGATACGCAGTATTTT	CASSNSGTSGPTDTQYF
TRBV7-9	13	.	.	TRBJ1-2	TGTGCCAGCAGTTCACCCTTCGGGGACGGCTACACCTTC	CASSSPFGDGYTF
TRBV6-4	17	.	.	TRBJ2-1	TGTGCCAGCAGCGAGCTAGCAACAGGTTTGGCCTACAATGAGCAGTTCTTC	CASSELATGLAYNEQFF
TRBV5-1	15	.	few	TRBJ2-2	TGCGCCAGCAGCTTCGCAGGGGACAACACCGGGGAGCTGTTTTTT	CASSFAGDNTGELFF
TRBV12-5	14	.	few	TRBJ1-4	TGTGCTAGTGGCATGCCGGGGGAGGGCGAAAAACTGTTTTTT	CASGMPGEGEKLFF
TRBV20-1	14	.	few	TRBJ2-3	TGCAGTGCTAGGTGGGGGGGGCTCACAGATACGCAGTATTTT	CSARWGGLTDTQYF